This note documents a single TCR beta chain sequence. This sample stems from a study of blood T cell repertoires in COVID-19. Study-wide background: Collection of acute and convalescent COVID-19 samples took place in the United States, Italy and Spain. The analysed material was cDNA or gDNA that came from T cells, B-cell-depleted T cells, or PBMCs.

Recruitment covered about two dozen US areas and drew participants whose ages spanned roughly 18 to 100 years. Exposed participants encountered a COVID-19 case during the 2 weeks preceding study entry. This CDR3 comprises 14 residues. V lost 5 bases and J 0 bases, leaving 11 bases between the germline ends. Germline CDR1 SGHKS, CDR2 YYEKEE (reference sequence). Assay used: immunoSEQ multiplex PCR; TCRdb lists only in-frame clones, some missing. Among approximately 220,000 clones listed, under 90% were seen once. The gene calls are TRBV5-5 and TRBJ1-1; no clear D gene. The receptor was isolated from a woman aged 45-60 years who had been exposed to COVID-19. Input material: PBMCs or T cells enriched from blood (not recorded which). The CDR3 region is CASRREVMNTEAFF. Written as DNA, the CDR3 is TGTGCCAGCAGGAGGGAAGTTATGAACACTGAAGCTTTCTTT.